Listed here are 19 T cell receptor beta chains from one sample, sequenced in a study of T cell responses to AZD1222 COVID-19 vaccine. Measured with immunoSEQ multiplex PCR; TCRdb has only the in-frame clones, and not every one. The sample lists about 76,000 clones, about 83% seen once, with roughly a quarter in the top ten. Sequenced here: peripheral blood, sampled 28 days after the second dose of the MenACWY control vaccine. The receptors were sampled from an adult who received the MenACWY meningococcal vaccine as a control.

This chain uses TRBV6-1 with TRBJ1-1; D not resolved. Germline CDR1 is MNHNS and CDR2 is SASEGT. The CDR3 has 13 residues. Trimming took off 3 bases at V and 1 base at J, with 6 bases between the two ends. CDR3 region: CASSEGRNTEAFF. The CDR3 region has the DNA TGTGCCAGCAGTGAGGGCAGGAACACTGAAGCTTTCTTT.

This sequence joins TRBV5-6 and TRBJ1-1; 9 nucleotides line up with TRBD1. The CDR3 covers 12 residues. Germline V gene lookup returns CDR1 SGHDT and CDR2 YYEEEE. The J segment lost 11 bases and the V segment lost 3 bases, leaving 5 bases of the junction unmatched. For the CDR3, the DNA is TGTGCCAGCAGCTCAGGACAGGGGAGGGCTTTCTTT. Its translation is CASSSGQGRAFF.

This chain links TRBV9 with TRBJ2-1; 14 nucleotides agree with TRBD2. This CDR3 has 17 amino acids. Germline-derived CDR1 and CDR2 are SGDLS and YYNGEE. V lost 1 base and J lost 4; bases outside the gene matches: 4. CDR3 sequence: CASSVQGLAGEYNEQFF. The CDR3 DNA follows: TGTGCCAGCAGCGTACAGGGACTAGCGGGAGAATACAATGAGCAGTTCTTC.

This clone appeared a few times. The CDR3 protein is CASSLSLSGNTIYF. The CDR3 nucleotides read TGTGCCAGCAGTTTAAGCCTCTCTGGAAACACCATATATTTT. The gene calls are TRBV28 and TRBJ1-3; D remains unclear. CDR3 size: 14 residues. Trimming removed 2 bases from V and 0 bases from J, with 5 bases in between. The germline V gene has CDR1 MDHEN and CDR2 SYDVKM.

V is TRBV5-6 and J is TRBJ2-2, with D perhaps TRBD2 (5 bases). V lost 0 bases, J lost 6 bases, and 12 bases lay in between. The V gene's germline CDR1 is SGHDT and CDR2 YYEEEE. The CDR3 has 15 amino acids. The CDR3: CASSLDQAGAGELFF. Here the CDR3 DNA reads TGTGCCAGCAGCTTGGACCAGGCCGGGGCCGGGGAGCTGTTTTTT. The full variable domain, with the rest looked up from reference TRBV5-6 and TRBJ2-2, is DAGVTQSPTHLIKTRGQQVTLRCSPKSGHDTVSWYQQALGQGPQFIFQYYEEEERQRGNFPDRFSGHQFPNYSSELNVNALLLGDSALYLCASSLDQAGAGELFFGEGSRLTVL.

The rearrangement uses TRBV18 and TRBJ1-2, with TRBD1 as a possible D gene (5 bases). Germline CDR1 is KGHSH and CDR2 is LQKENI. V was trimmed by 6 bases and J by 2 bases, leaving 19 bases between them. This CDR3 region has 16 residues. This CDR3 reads CASSPGWGPKNYGYTF. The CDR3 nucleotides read TGTGCCAGCTCCCCAGGTTGGGGCCCGAAGAACTATGGCTACACCTTC.

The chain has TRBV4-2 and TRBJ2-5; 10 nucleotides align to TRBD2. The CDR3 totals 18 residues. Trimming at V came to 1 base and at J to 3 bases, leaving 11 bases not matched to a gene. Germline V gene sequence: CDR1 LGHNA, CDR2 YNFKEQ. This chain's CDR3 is CASSQGGWRLAGEETQYF. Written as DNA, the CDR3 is TGTGCCAGCAGCCAAGGAGGGTGGAGACTAGCGGGCGAAGAGACCCAGTACTTC.

CDR3 in amino acids: CASSVDPGSAETQYF. The CDR3 DNA reads as TGTGCCAGCAGCGTGGATCCGGGCAGCGCAGAGACCCAGTACTTC. This chain uses TRBV2 with TRBJ2-5; D is uncertain. Germline V CDR1 and CDR2: SNHLY, FYNNEI. V shed 6 bases and J shed 4 bases, with 18 bases lying between them. There are 15 residues in the CDR3.

CDR3 sequence (DNA): TGTGCCAGCAGCCCAGGAGGTCGAGGAGGAACAGATACGCAGTATTTT. It is translated as CASSPGGRGGTDTQYF. V gene TRBV7-3 combines with J gene TRBJ2-3, with D maybe TRBD2 (5 bases). Germline loops: CDR1 SGHTA, CDR2 FQGTGA. There are 16 residues in the CDR3. The V gene lost 5 bases and the J gene lost 3 bases, with 18 bases spanning the gap.

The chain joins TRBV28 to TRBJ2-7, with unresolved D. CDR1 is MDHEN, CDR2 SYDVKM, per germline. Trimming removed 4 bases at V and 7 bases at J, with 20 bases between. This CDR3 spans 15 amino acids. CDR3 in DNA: TGTGCCAGCAGTTCAACCGGCCTCAACCCTCCGGAGCAGTACTTC. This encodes CASSSTGLNPPEQYF.

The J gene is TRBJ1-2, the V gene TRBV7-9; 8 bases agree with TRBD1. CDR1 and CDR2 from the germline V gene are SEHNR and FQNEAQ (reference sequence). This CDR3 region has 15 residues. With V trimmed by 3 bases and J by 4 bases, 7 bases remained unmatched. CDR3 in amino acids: CASSFDRGPFYGYTF. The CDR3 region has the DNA TGTGCCAGCAGCTTTGACAGGGGCCCCTTCTATGGCTACACCTTC.

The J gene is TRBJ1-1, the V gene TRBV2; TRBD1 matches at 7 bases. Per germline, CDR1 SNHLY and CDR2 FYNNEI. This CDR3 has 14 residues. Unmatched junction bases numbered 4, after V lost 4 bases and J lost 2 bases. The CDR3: CASSVTGSNTEAFF. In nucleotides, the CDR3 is TGTGCCAGCAGTGTGACAGGGAGCAACACTGAAGCTTTCTTT.

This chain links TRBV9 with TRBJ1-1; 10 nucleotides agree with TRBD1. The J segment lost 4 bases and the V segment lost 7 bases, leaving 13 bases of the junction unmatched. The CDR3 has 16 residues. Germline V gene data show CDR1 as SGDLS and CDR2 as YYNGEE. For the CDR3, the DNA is TGTGCCAGCGGAATACGACAGGGGGCGGGGAGCACTGAAGCTTTCTTT. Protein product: CASGIRQGAGSTEAFF. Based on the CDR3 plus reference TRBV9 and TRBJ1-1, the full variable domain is DSGVTQTPKHLITATGQRVTLRCSPRSGDLSVYWYQQSLDQGLQFLIQYYNGEERAKGNILERFSAQQFPDLHSELNLSSLELGDSALYFCASGIRQGAGSTEAFFGQGTRLTVV.

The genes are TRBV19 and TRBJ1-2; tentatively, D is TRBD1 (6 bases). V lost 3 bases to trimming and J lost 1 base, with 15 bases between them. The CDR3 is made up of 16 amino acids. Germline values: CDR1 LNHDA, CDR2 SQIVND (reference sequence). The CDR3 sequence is CASSMSGATINYGYTF. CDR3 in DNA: TGTGCCAGTAGTATGTCAGGGGCGACGATTAACTATGGCTACACCTTC.

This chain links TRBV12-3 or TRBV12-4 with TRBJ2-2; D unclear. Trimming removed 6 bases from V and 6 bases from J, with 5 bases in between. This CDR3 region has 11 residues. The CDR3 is CASSVAGELFF. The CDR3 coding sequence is TGTGCCAGCAGCGTAGCCGGGGAGCTGTTTTTT.

The CDR3 loop reads CASSSIPGLHTQYF. DNA of the CDR3: TGTGCCAGCAGCTCTATCCCGGGTCTCCATACGCAGTATTTT. V is TRBV7-2 and J is TRBJ2-3; D uncertain. The ends were cut back, 4 bases at V and 7 bases at J, with 15 bases in the middle. There are 14 residues in the CDR3. Per the germline V gene, CDR1 is SGHTA and CDR2 is FQGNSA.

The CDR3 here is CASSSGTVNEKLFF. The CDR3 DNA sequence: TGTGCCAGCAGTTCCGGGACGGTAAATGAAAAACTGTTTTTT. This chain uses TRBV28 with TRBJ1-4; tentatively, D is TRBD1 (5 bases). The germline V gene has CDR1 MDHEN and CDR2 SYDVKM. CDR3 length: 14 residues. V lost 4 bases to trimming and J lost 5 bases, with 11 bases between them.

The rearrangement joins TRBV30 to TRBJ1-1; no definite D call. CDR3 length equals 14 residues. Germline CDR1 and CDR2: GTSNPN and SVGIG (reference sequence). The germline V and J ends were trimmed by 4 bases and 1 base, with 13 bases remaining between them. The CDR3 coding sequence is TGTGCCTGGAAAATCATCGGTGGGAACACTGAAGCTTTCTTT. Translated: CAWKIIGGNTEAFF. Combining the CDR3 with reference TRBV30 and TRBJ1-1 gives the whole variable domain SQTIHQWPATLVQPVGSPLSLECTVEGTSNPNLYWYRQAAGRGLQLLFYSVGIGQISSEVPQNLSASRPQDRQFILSSKKLLLSDSGFYLCAWKIIGGNTEAFFGQGTRLTVV.

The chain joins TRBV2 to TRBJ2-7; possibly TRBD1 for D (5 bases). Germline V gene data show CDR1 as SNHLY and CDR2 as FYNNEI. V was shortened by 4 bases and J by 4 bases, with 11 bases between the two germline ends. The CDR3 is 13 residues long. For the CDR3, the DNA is TGTGCCAGCAGTGTTGTAAGGGGTTACGAGCAGTACTTC. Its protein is CASSVVRGYEQYF.